This TCR beta chain was identified during a study of siplizumab effects on memory and regulatory T cells. Broader study findings: Unstimulated subset assignment was obtained for only a minor fraction of alloreactive clones.

The CDR3 consists of 15 residues. V gave up 0 bases and J gave up 3 bases, with 9 bases separating them. Germline-derived CDR1 and CDR2 are LGHNA and YSLEER. For this clone: The antigen is undetermined.

Assay used: immunoSEQ multiplex PCR; TCRdb lists only in-frame clones, some missing. Among about 91,000 clones listed, under 95% were seen once. The source is a human donor in good health. Sequenced: CD8+ T cells sorted from blood. The chain links TRBV4-3 to TRBJ2-1; no firm D call. As DNA, the CDR3 is TGCGCCAGCAGCCAAGACCGGCCGAGCTACAATGAGCAGTTCTTC. The encoded protein is CASSQDRPSYNEQFF.